This TCR beta chain is drawn from a study of cytomegalovirus exposure and HLA in healthy donors. Whole-study results and caveats: Prior analysis indicated that the majority of TCR beta V segments exhibited productivity approximately 87% or approximately 30% of the time.

Turning to this clone: What it binds is not known.

It was healthy bone marrow donors who served as donors. The CDR3 has 16 residues. Germline lookup yields CDR1 KGHSH and CDR2 LQKENI. The ends lost 2 bases at V and 0 bases at J; junction bases unmatched: 0. PCR employed 60 Vbeta and 13 Jbeta primers. Clones were sequenced by immunoSEQ multiplex PCR, and TCRdb holds only the in-frame ones, with some missing. The sample carries about 170,000 clones, about 75% recorded once. The material sequenced was PBMCs. V and J are TRBV18 and TRBJ2-7; 14 nucleotides agree with TRBD2. This clonotype was obtained from a female donor in good health and CMV-seronegative. The CDR3 reads CASSPGLAGGSYEQYF. The DNA of the CDR3 is TGTGCCAGCTCACCAGGACTAGCGGGAGGCTCCTACGAGCAGTACTTC.